One and the same sample provided the 19 T cell receptor beta chains below, sequenced in a study of CD4 T cells in relation to SARS-CoV-2 and coronaviruses (TCRdb year 2021). These receptors' antigens are unknown. The library came from the immunoSEQ multiplex PCR assay. TCRdb obtained this table from immuneACCESS and retained in-frame rearrangements with V and J assigned. These tables miss some clones; where compared with another copy, unresolved V genes account for less than half of the shortfall, and the remainder is unexplained. This sample lists about 40,000 clones; just under 85% were detected once. The ten largest clonotypes hold 6.6% of the sample. Sequencing used naive CD4+ T cells from PBMCs, cultured in vitro. Interpreted using the paper, the cell subset or site label stands for: naive CD4+ T cells isolated by negative enrichment. The receptors come from an adult with COVID-19.

The chain joins TRBV27 to TRBJ2-2; D remains unclear. V lost 9 bases and J 7 bases, leaving 12 bases between the germline ends. Germline CDR1 reads MNHEY; CDR2 reads SMNVEV (reference sequence). The CDR3 is made up of 12 amino acids. Here the CDR3 DNA reads TGTGCCAGTAGGACCGCTGGCGGGGAGCTGTTTTTT. Translating it yields CASRTAGGELFF.

This clone showed up just once. This chain connects TRBV28 to TRBJ1-5; D gene uncertain. CDR1 is MDHEN and CDR2 is SYDVKM in the germline V gene. The CDR3 covers 15 residues. V was cut by 6 bases and J by 2 bases, with 14 bases left in between. The CDR3 is CASSHWGRGNQPQHF. CDR3 nucleotide sequence: TGTGCCAGCAGCCATTGGGGTCGGGGCAATCAGCCCCAGCATTTT.

This clone was observed a few times. This chain links TRBV7-9 with TRBJ1-5; tentatively, D is TRBD1 (6 bases). This CDR3 is built from 15 residues. Per germline, CDR1 SEHNR and CDR2 FQNEAQ (reference sequence). V lost 7 bases and J 4 bases, leaving 17 bases between the germline ends. This CDR3 is CASTDPRGGNQPQHF. The CDR3 coding sequence is TGTGCCAGCACCGACCCAAGGGGGGGAAATCAGCCCCAGCATTTT.

In this sample, this clone turned up once. The chain employs TRBV3-1 (or the pseudogene TRBV3-2) and TRBJ2-7; 10 nucleotides line up with TRBD2. V trimming: 4 bases; J trimming: 6 bases; junction bases outside the gene matches: 9. The CDR3 has 15 amino acids. Per the germline V gene, CDR1 is LGHDT and CDR2 is YNNKEL (reference sequence). Here the CDR3 reads CASSPSGTSAGEQYF. In nucleotides, the CDR3 is TGTGCCAGCAGCCCCTCCGGGACTAGCGCCGGCGAGCAGTACTTC.

V is TRBV19 and J is TRBJ1-1, with 10 bases identical to TRBD1. Germline trimming cut 3 bases from V and 6 bases from J; bases unmatched to any gene: 4. CDR1 and CDR2 from the germline V gene are LNHDA and SQIVND (reference sequence). There are 14 residues in the CDR3. The chain's CDR3 is CASSIKTGGSEAFF. The CDR3 coding sequence is TGTGCCAGTAGTATCAAGACAGGGGGCTCTGAAGCTTTCTTT.

The chain joins TRBV24-1 to TRBJ2-3; the D gene is possibly TRBD2 (6 bases). Per germline, CDR1 KGHDR and CDR2 SFDVKD. With 8 bases removed from V and 2 bases from J, the gap between germline ends came to 10 bases. This CDR3 is 13 amino acids long. The CDR3 is CATIGGVTDTQYF. In DNA, the CDR3 is TGTGCCACCATTGGAGGGGTCACAGATACGCAGTATTTT.

CDR3 residues: CASSQAAGPGELFF. CDR3 in DNA: TGTGCCAGCAGCCAAGCCGCAGGGCCCGGGGAGCTGTTTTTT. This chain links TRBV3-1 (or the pseudogene TRBV3-2) with TRBJ2-2; a weak D match, TRBD1 (5 bases). Trimming removed 1 base from V and 6 bases from J, with 9 bases in between. The CDR3 has 14 amino acids. CDR1 is LGHDT, CDR2 YNNKEL, per germline (reference sequence).

The J gene is TRBJ2-3, the V gene TRBV19; D call uncertain. V was cut by 4 bases and J by 2 bases, with 1 base left in between. The CDR3 extends over 11 amino acids. CDR1 is LNHDA and CDR2 is SQIVND in the germline V gene (reference sequence). This CDR3 is CASSTTDTQYF. CDR3 coding DNA: TGTGCCAGTAGTACCACAGATACGCAGTATTTT. Supplemented by reference TRBV19 and TRBJ2-3, the full variable domain reads DGGITQSPKYLFRKEGQNVTLSCEQNLNHDAMYWYRQDPGQGLRLIYYSQIVNDFQKGDIAEGYSVSREKKESFPLTVTSAQKNPTAFYLCASSTTDTQYFGPGTRLTVL.

V usage is TRBV28 and J usage is TRBJ2-3, with 7 bases fitting TRBD1. Per the germline V gene, CDR1 is MDHEN and CDR2 is SYDVKM. J was trimmed by 0 bases and V by 2 bases; bases with no gene match: 8. This CDR3 spans 17 amino acids. The CDR3: CASSLNTGDASTDTQYF. In DNA, the CDR3 is TGTGCCAGCAGTTTAAATACAGGGGATGCTAGCACAGATACGCAGTATTTT.

J is TRBJ1-5 and V is TRBV11-2; D gene unclear. V was pared by 1 base and J by 7 bases, with 14 bases between. The CDR3 runs 15 residues. Germline V gene sequence: CDR1 SGHAT, CDR2 FQNNGV. For the CDR3, the DNA is TGTGCCAGCAGCTTAGGAGACTCGGGAACCCAGCCCCAGCATTTT. This translates into CASSLGDSGTQPQHF.

This clone was observed a handful of times. The gene calls are TRBV5-1 and TRBJ2-2, with 10 nucleotides matching TRBD1. Trimming took 0 bases from V and 6 from J; bases not matched to a gene: 8. Germline lookup yields CDR1 SGHRS and CDR2 YFSETQ. The CDR3 runs 17 residues. The CDR3 sequence is CASSLEGQGLRSGELFF. The CDR3 DNA is TGCGCCAGCAGCTTGGAGGGACAGGGGCTCCGGTCCGGGGAGCTGTTTTTT.

The chain uses TRBV20-1 and TRBJ2-1; unclear D gene. CDR3 length equals 10 residues. CDR1 is DFQATT, CDR2 SNEGSKA, per germline (reference sequence). Trimming left V 3 bases short and J 15 bases short, with 12 bases between. For the CDR3, the DNA is TGCAGTGCTAGTACGGATGGCCTGTTCTTC. Its translation is CSASTDGLFF.

The J gene is TRBJ2-7, the V gene TRBV20-1, with D unresolved. This CDR3 spans 13 amino acids. Trimming shortened V by 3 bases and J by 2 bases, and 11 bases separated the two germline ends. The germline CDR1 and CDR2 sequences are DFQATT and SNEGSKA (reference sequence). DNA for the CDR3: TGCAGTGCTAGTGGGCAGAATACCTACGAGCAGTACTTC. The encoded protein is CSASGQNTYEQYF.

The V and J genes are TRBV5-4 and TRBJ2-7; TRBD2 matches 7 bases. V trimming: 0 bases; J trimming: 2 bases; junction bases outside the gene matches: 2. This CDR3 is 14 amino acids long. The germline gives CDR1 SGHNT, CDR2 YYREEE (reference sequence). In DNA form, the CDR3 reads TGTGCCAGCAGCTTGGCTAGCGGAGCCTACGAGCAGTACTTC. Its protein is CASSLASGAYEQYF.

The V call is TRBV5-1, the J call TRBJ2-1, with TRBD2 matching over 13 bases. V trimming: 4 bases; J trimming: 10 bases; junction bases outside the gene matches: 8. Germline V lookup: CDR1 SGHRS, CDR2 YFSETQ. CDR3 length: 15 residues. CDR3 region: CASSRGLAGIREQFF. CDR3 DNA sequence: TGCGCCAGCAGCCGGGGACTAGCGGGAATTCGAGAGCAGTTCTTC.

This chain joins TRBV28 and TRBJ1-1, with TRBD1 identical over 7 bases. Germline V gives CDR1 MDHEN, CDR2 SYDVKM. V lost 7 bases and J lost 2; bases outside the gene matches: 7. This CDR3 region has 14 residues. Here the CDR3 DNA reads TGTGCCAGCACCCCTGGACAGGCTAACACTGAAGCTTTCTTT. This codes for CASTPGQANTEAFF.

The rearrangement joins TRBV6-5 to TRBJ2-1; TRBD1 matches at 8 bases. From germline, CDR1 is MNHEY and CDR2 SVGAGI. The CDR3 covers 15 residues. With 6 bases clipped from V and 2 bases from J, the junction kept 6 bases outside the gene matches. For the CDR3, the DNA is TGTGCCAGCAGAGTTGGGACAGGAACCTACAATGAGCAGTTCTTC. It specifies CASRVGTGTYNEQFF.

V and J are TRBV27 and TRBJ2-1, with a tentative D call TRBD2 (5 bases). Trimming took off 6 bases at V and 4 bases at J, with 19 bases between the two ends. Germline CDR1 is MNHEY and CDR2 is SMNVEV (reference sequence). The CDR3 runs 16 residues. CDR3 in DNA: TGTGCCAGCAGCCGCGCCGGGAATTTAGCGTACAATGAGCAGTTCTTC. Its translation: CASSRAGNLAYNEQFF.

The chain links TRBV5-1 to TRBJ2-5; D is possibly TRBD1 or TRBD2 (5 bases each). V lost 0 bases to trimming and J lost 5 bases, with 17 bases between them. This CDR3 region has 16 residues. CDR1 and CDR2 (germline): SGHRS, YFSETQ. This CDR3 reads CASSLARAKGFETQYF. The CDR3, as DNA: TGCGCCAGCAGCTTGGCGCGGGCCAAGGGGTTCGAGACCCAGTACTTC.